This T cell receptor (beta chain) stems from a study of cytomegalovirus exposure and HLA in healthy donors. Study as a whole: Genotyping of under 500 donors showed that about 83% belonged to the Caucasian-associated ancestry cluster. Study results and caveats: Productive status was seen about 90% or about 30% of the time for most TCR beta V segments in an earlier analysis. Fewer N-insertions (relative to the approximately 700-donor mean) were reportedly seen in an Asian-associated ancestry cluster in a later analysis. TCR association rates varied by HLA locus in a later analysis, with DRB1 highest and HLA-C lowest.

With regard to this clone: As yet, its antigen is unknown.

The primer mix had 60 Vbeta and 13 Jbeta primers. Here immunoSEQ multiplex PCR was the method, and the copy in TCRdb shows in-frame clones only, minus some. This table holds 200,000 to 250,000 clones, 70% to 80% found once. Looked up from germline, CDR1 is SNHLY and CDR2 is FYNNEI. The CDR3 runs 16 residues. Trimming took 6 bases from V and 0 from J, leaving 15 bases between them. Input material: PBMCs. V usage is TRBV2 and J usage is TRBJ2-4, with D tentatively TRBD1 (5 bases). This receptor was obtained from a woman aged 25 to 45 in good health and CMV-seronegative. In nucleotides, the CDR3 is TGTGCCAGCAGGTTACAGGTGCTCCTAGCCAAAAACATTCAGTACTTC. It codes for CASRLQVLLAKNIQYF.